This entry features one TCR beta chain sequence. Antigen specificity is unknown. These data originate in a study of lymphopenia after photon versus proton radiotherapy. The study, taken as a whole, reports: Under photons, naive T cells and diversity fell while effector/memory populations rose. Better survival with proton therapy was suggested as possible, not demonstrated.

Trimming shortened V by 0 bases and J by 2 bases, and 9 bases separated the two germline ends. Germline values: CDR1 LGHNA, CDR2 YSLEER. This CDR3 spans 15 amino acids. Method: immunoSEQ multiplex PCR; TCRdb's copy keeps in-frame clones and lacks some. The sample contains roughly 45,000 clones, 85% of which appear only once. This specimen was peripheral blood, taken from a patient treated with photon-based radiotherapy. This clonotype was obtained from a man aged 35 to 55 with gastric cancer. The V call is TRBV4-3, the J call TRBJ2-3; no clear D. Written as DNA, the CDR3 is TGCGCCAGCAGCCAAGATTTTCGCCCCACAGATACGCAGTATTTT. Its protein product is CASSQDFRPTDTQYF.